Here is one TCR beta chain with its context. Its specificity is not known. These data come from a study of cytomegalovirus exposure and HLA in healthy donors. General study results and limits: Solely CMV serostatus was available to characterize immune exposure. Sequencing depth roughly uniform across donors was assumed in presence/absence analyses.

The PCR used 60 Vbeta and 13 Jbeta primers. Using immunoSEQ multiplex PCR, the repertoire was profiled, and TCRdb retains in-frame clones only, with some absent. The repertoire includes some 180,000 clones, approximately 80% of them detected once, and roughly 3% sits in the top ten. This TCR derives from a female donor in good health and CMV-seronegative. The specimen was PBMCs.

The CDR3 region is CASSSPPQGAIREAFF. In DNA, the CDR3 is TGTGCCAGCAGTTCCCCCCCACAGGGGGCAATAAGAGAAGCTTTCTTT. This sequence joins TRBV6-5 and TRBJ1-1; TRBD1 matches 9 bases. Trimming removed 4 bases from V and 8 bases from J; junction bases left unmatched: 14. The CDR3 sequence is 16 residues long. Germline V lookup: CDR1 MNHEY, CDR2 SVGAGI.